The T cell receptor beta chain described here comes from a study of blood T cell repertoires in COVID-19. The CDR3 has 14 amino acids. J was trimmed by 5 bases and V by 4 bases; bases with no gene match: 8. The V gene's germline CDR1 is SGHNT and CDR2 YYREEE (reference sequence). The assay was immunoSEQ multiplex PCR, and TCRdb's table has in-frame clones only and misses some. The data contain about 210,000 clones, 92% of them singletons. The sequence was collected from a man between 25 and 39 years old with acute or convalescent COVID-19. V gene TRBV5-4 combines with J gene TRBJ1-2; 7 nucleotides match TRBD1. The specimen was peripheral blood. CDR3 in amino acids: CASSTQTGKYGYTF. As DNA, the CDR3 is TGTGCCAGCAGCACCCAGACAGGGAAGTATGGCTACACCTTC.